This is a list of T cell receptor beta chains from one sample in a study of response to subunit inactivated influenza vaccine. TCRdb processed the RT-PCR reads anew with MiXCR; each CDR3 protein has one entry. The table records hundreds of thousands of distinct CDR3 sequences, under 9% of them present only once. The material sequenced was PBMCs from blood, taken roughly 24 months after vaccination. These receptors originate from a man aged 50 to 69 who received an inactivated influenza vaccine. Each CDR3 is given without its conserved first and last residue. The order of the fields is CDR3 protein, V gene, J gene, CDR3 length.

ATSSAGIKESYGYT	TRBV15	TRBJ1-2	14
ASSIRGRKSAFQETQY	TRBV19	TRBJ2-5	16
ASSYSWGGDRTQY	TRBV12-3/TRBV12-4	TRBJ2-3	13
ASRAAAENIQY	TRBV6-1	TRBJ2-4	11
ASSAPGRGGYT	TRBV2	TRBJ1-2	11
SARLVAADVHYEQY	TRBV20-1	TRBJ2-7	14
ASSYSPLSRDYGYT	TRBV6-2/TRBV6-3	TRBJ1-2	14
ASSLETGLRQY	TRBV5-1	TRBJ2-7	11
ASSYSGQLYEQY	TRBV6-5	TRBJ2-7	12
ASDRTGAGELF	TRBV6-7	TRBJ2-2	11
ASSLVGLARYPDTQY	TRBV7-2	TRBJ2-3	15
ASSPSGTKVNTEAF	TRBV5-1	TRBJ1-1	14
ASSPGQNYNEQF	TRBV5-1	TRBJ2-1	12
ASSLAQAVVGETQY	TRBV12-3/TRBV12-4	TRBJ2-5	14
ASSVGGTSGSYEQF	TRBV9	TRBJ2-1	14
ASCSTGANSDTQY	TRBV7-6	TRBJ2-3	13
ATQQQLVGGGYT	TRBV5-8	TRBJ1-2	12
ASSQEDRNSYNEQF	TRBV4-2	TRBJ2-1	14
SARDRAVYEQY	TRBV20-1	TRBJ2-7	11
ASSLAAGPQETQY	TRBV5-1	TRBJ2-5	13
ASSKGVSGGIYNEQF	TRBV3-1	TRBJ2-1	15
ASSSLDGRGYKQY	TRBV7-2	TRBJ2-7	13
ASSRTSGRAVSKNIQY	TRBV5-1	TRBJ2-4	16
SVNDRDRAWNEQF	TRBV29-1	TRBJ2-1	13
ASSQDWWEGERGTGYT	TRBV4-3	TRBJ1-2	16
SVAFPGAYEQY	TRBV29-1	TRBJ2-7	11
ASSFSPRENTEAF	TRBV5-4	TRBJ1-1	13
ASSPDSGRSGEQY	TRBV7-2	TRBJ2-7	13
SAVRNYGYT	TRBV20-1	TRBJ1-2	9
ASSFAVGTQETQY	TRBV6-2/TRBV6-3	TRBJ2-5	13
ASRPGGPETQY	TRBV28	TRBJ2-5	11
ASSSQRGAF	TRBV12-3/TRBV12-4	TRBJ1-1	9
ASSQDVTNTEAF	TRBV7-2	TRBJ1-1	12